There are many counts of the clone carrying this T cell receptor (beta chain). The antigen remains undetermined. This entry belongs to a study of response to subunit inactivated influenza vaccine. General observations from the study: Every seasonal influenza vaccination brings in few new T cells, the authors suggested.

In TCRdb, the RT-PCR reads were re-called with MiXCR into one record per CDR3 protein. The repertoire has over 150,000 distinct CDR3 sequences, around 11% of them found once; the top ten carry roughly 33%. This CDR3 has 16 residues. Unmatched junction bases numbered 3, after V lost 1 base and J lost 4 bases. Per the germline V gene, CDR1 is LGHNA and CDR2 is YSLEER. The sequence was collected from a man between 45 and 75 years old who received an inactivated influenza vaccine. The sample here was CD8+ T cells sorted from PBMCs, taken less than 25 months after vaccination. J is TRBJ2-2 and V is TRBV4-3; 10 bases match TRBD2. CDR3 sequence: CASSQGSGRGTGELFF. CDR3 DNA sequence: TGCGCCAGCAGCCAAGGGAGCGGGAGGGGCACCGGGGAGCTGTTTTTT.